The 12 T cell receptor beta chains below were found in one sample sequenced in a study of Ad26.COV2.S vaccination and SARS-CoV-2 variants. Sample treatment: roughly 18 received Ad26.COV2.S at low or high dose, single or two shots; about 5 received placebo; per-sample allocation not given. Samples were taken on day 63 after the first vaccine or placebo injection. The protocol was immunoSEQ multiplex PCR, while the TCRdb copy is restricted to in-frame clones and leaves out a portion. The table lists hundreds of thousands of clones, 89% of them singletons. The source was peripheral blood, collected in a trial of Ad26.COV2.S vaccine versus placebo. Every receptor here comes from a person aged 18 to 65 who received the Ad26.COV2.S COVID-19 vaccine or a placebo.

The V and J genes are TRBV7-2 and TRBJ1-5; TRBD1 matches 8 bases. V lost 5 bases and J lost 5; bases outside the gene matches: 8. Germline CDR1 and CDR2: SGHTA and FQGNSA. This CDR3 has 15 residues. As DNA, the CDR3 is TGTGCCAGCAGCCCCCGACAGGGGTTCGATCAGCCCCAGCATTTT. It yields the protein CASSPRQGFDQPQHF. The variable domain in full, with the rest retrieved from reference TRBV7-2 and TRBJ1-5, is GAGVSQSPSNKVTEKGKDVELRCDPISGHTALYWYRQSLGQGLEFLIYFQGNSAPDKSGLPSDRFSAERTGGSVSTLTIQRTQQEDSAVYLCASSPRQGFDQPQHFGDGTRLSIL.

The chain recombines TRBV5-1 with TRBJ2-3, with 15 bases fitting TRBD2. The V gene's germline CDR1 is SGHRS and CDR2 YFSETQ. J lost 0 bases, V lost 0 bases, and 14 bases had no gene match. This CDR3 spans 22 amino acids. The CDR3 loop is CASSLALMPGLAGGGSTDTQYF. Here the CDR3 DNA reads TGCGCCAGCAGCTTGGCCCTAATGCCGGGACTAGCGGGGGGCGGTAGCACAGATACGCAGTATTTT.

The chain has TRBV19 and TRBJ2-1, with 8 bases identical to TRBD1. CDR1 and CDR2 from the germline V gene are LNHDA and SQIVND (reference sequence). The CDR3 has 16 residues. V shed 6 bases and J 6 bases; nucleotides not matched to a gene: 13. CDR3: CASRPGPGTGGNEQFF. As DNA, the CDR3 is TGTGCCAGTAGACCCGGCCCCGGGACAGGCGGCAATGAGCAGTTCTTC.

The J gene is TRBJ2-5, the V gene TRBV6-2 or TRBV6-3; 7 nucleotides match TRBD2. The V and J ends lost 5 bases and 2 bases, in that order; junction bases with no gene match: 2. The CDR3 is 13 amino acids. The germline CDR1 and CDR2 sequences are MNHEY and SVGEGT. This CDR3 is CASSRDYQETQYF. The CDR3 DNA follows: TGTGCCAGCAGTCGGGACTATCAAGAGACCCAGTACTTC.

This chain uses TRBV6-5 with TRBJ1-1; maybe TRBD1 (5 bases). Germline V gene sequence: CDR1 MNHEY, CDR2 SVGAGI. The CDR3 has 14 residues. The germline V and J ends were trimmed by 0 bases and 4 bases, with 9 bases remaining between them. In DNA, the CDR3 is TGTGCCAGCAGTTACTCGGGGGGGAGCACTGAAGCTTTCTTT. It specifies CASSYSGGSTEAFF.

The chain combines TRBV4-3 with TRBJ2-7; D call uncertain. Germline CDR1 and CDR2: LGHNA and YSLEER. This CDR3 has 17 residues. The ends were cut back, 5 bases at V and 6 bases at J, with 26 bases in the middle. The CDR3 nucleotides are TGCGCCAGCAGCTTCGAAGAGCCGGGTCCCCCACTCCCCGAGCAGTACGTC. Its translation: CASSFEEPGPPLPEQYV.

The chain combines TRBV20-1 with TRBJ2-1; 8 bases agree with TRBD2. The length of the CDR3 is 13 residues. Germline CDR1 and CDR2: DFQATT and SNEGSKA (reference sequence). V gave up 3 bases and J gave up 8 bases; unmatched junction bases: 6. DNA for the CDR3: TGCAGTGCTAGTTTAGCGGGGACCGATGAGCAGTTCTTC. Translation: CSASLAGTDEQFF.

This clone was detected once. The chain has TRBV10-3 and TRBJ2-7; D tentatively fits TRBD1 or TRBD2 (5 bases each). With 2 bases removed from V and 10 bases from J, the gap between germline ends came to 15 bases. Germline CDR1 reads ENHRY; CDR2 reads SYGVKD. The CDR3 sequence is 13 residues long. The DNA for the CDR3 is TGTGCCATCAGTGAGGACAGTAACGGGATTCAGTACGTC. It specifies CAISEDSNGIQYV.

CDR3 amino acids: CASSLPTGFLSTEAFF. The DNA of the CDR3 is TGTGCCAGCAGCCTACCCACAGGGTTTTTAAGCACTGAAGCTTTCTTT. The rearrangement links TRBV6-2 or TRBV6-3 to TRBJ1-1, with D perhaps TRBD1 (6 bases). Germline CDR1 reads MNHEY; CDR2 reads SVGEGT. The CDR3 contains 16 residues. V was shortened by 6 bases and J by 4 bases, with 21 bases between the two germline ends.

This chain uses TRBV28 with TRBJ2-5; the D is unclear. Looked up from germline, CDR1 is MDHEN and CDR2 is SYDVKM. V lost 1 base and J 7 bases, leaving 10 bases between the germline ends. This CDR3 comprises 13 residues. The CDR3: CASSLYRVVTQYF. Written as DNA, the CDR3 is TGTGCCAGCAGTTTATACCGGGTTGTGACCCAGTACTTC.

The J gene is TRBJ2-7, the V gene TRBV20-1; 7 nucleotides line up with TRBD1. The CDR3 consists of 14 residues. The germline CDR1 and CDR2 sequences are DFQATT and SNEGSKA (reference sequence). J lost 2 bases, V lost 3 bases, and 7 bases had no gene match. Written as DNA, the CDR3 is TGCAGTGCTAGTCTCTCCGGGACAGCCTACGAGCAGTACTTC. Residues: CSASLSGTAYEQYF.

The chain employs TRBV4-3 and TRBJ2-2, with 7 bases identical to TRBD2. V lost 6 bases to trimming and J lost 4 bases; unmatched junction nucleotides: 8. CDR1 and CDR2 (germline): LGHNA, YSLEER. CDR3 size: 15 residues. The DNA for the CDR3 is TGCGCCAGCAGTCCAAGTGGGGGGGTCACCGGGGAGCTGTTTTTT. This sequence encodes CASSPSGGVTGELFF.